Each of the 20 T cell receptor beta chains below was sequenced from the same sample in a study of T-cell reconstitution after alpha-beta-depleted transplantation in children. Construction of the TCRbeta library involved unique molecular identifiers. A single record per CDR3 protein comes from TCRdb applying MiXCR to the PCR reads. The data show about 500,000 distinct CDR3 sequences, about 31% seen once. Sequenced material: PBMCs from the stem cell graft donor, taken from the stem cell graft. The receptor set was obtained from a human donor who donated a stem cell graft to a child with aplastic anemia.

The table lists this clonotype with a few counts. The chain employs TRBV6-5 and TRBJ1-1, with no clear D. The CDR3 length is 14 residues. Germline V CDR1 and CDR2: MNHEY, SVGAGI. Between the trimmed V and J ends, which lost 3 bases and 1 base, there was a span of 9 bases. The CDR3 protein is CASSYGLENTEAFF. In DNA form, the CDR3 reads TGTGCCAGCAGTTATGGCCTTGAGAACACTGAAGCTTTCTTT.

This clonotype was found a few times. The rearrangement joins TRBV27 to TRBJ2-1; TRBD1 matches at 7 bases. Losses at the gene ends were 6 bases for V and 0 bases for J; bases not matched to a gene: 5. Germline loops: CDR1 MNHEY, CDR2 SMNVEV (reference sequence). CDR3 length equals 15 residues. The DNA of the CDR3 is TGTGCCAGCAGACAGACAGGGAGCTCCTACAATGAGCAGTTCTTC. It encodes CASRQTGSSYNEQFF.

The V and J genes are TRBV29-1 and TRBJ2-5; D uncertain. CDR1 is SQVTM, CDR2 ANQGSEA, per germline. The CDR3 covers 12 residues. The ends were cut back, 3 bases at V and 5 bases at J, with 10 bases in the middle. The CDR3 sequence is CSVDGLRETQYF. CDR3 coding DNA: TGCAGCGTTGATGGCCTGAGGGAGACCCAGTACTTC.

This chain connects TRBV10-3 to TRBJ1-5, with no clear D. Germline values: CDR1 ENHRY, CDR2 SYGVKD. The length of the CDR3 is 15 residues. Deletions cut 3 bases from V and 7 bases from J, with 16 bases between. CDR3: CAISDQSTVWQPQHF. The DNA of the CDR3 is TGTGCCATCAGTGACCAGAGCACCGTGTGGCAGCCCCAGCATTTT.

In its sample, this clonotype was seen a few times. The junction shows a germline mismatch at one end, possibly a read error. DNA for the CDR3: TGTGCCAGTTCACGGTACGGACTAACTGAAGCTTTCTTT. Translation gives CASSRYGLTEAFF. The chain uses TRBV18 and TRBJ1-1, with unresolved D. Germline lookup yields CDR1 KGHSH and CDR2 LQKENI. The CDR3 runs 13 residues.

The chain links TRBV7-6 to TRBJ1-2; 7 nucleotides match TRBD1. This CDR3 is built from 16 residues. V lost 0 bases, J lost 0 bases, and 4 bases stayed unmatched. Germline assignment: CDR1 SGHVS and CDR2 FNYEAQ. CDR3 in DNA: TGTGCCAGCAGCTTAGCCGGGACAGCAGCTAACTATGGCTACACCTTC. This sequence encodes CASSLAGTAANYGYTF.

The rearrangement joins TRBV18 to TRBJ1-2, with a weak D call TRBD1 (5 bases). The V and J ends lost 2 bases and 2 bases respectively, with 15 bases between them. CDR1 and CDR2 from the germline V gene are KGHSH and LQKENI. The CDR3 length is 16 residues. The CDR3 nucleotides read TGTGCCAGCTCACCAGCGCAGGGAGGAGGGAACTATGGCTACACCTTC. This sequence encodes CASSPAQGGGNYGYTF.

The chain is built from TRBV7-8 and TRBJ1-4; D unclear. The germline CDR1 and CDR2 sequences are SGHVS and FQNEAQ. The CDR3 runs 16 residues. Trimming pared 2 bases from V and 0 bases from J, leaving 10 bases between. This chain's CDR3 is CASSLLGRSTNEKLFF. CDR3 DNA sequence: TGTGCCAGCAGCTTACTCGGGAGGTCAACTAATGAAAAACTGTTTTTT.

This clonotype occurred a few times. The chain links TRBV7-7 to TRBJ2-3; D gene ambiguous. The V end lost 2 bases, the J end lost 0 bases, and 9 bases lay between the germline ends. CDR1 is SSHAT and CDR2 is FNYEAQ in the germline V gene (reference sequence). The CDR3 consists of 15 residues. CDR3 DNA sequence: TGTGCCAGCAGCTTATCCGGATCTAGCACAGATACGCAGTATTTT. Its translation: CASSLSGSSTDTQYF.

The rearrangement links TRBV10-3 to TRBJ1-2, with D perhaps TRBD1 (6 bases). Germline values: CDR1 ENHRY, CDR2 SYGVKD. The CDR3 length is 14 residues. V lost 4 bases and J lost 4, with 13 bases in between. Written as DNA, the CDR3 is TGTGCCATCAGTGCAGGGGAGAATGGCTATGGCTACACCTTC. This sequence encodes CAISAGENGYGYTF.

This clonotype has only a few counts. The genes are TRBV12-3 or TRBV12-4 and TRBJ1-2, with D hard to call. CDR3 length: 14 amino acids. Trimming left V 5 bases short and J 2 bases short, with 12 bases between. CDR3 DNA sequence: TGTGCCAGCAGTCCTGGGGTAAACAACTATGGCTACACCTTC. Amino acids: CASSPGVNNYGYTF.

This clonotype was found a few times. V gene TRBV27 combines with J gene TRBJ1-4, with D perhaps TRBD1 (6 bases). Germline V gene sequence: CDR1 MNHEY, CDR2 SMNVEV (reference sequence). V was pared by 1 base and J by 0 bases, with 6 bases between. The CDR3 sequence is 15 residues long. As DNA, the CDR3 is TGTGCCAGCAGTTTATACAGGGCAACTAATGAAAAACTGTTTTTT. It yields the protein CASSLYRATNEKLFF. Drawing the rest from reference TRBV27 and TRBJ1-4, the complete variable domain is EAQVTQNPRYLITVTGKKLTVTCSQNMNHEYMSWYRQDPGLGLRQIYYSMNVEVTDKGDVPEGYKVSRKEKRNFPLILESPSPNQTSLYFCASSLYRATNEKLFFGSGTQLSVL.

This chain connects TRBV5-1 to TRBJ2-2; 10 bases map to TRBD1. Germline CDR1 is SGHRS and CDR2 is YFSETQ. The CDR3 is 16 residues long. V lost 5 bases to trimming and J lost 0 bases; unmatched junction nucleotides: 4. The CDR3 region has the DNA TGCGCCAGCAGGCCGGGACAGGGGTCGAACACCGGGGAGCTGTTTTTT. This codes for CASRPGQGSNTGELFF.

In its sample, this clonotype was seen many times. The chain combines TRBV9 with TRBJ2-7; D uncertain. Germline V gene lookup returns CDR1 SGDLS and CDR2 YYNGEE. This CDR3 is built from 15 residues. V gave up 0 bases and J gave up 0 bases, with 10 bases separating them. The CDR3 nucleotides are TGTGCCAGCAGCGTAGGACACTCGAGCTCCTACGAGCAGTACTTC. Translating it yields CASSVGHSSSYEQYF.

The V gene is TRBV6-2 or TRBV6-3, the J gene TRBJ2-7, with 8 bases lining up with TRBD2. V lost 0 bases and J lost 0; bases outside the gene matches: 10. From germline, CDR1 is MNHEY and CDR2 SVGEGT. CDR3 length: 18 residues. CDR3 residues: CASSYSGSSGLSSYEQYV. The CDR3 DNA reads TGTGCCAGCAGTTACTCGGGTTCTAGCGGGCTTAGCTCCTACGAGCAGTACGTC.

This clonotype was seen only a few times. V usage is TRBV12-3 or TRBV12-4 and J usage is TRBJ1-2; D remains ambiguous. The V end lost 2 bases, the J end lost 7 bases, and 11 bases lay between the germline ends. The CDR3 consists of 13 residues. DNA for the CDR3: TGTGCCAGCAGTTTAACTGGGTACAGTGGCTACACCTTC. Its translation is CASSLTGYSGYTF.

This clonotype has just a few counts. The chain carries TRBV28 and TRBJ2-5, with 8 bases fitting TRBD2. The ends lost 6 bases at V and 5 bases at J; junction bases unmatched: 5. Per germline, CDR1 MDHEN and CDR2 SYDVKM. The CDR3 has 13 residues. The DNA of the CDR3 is TGTGCCAGCAGCCGGGAGGGCCGGGAGACCCAGTACTTC. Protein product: CASSREGRETQYF.

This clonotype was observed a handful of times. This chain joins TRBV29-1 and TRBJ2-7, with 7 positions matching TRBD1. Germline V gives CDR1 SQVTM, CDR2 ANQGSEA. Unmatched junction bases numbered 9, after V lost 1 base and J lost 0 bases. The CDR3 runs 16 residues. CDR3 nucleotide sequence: TGCAGCGTTGAAGCCTTCCGGGACAGTAGCTCCTACGAGCAGTACTTC. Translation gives CSVEAFRDSSSYEQYF.

This CDR3 reads CSVEGGAGGGETQYF. The CDR3 bases are TGCAGCGTTGAAGGTGGGGCGGGAGGTGGGGAGACCCAGTACTTC. The J gene is TRBJ2-5, the V gene TRBV29-1; 8 bases are shared with TRBD2. The V gene's germline CDR1 is SQVTM and CDR2 ANQGSEA. CDR3 length equals 15 residues. Trimming cost V 1 base and J 5 bases; bases outside gene matches: 9.

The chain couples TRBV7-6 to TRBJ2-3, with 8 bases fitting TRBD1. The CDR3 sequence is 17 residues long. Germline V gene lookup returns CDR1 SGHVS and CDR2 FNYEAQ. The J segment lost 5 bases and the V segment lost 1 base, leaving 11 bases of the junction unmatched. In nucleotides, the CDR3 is TGTGCCAGCAGCTTAGGGTTTGCAGGACAGGGAGGAGATACGCAGTATTTT. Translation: CASSLGFAGQGGDTQYF. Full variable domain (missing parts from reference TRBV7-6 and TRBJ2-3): GAGVSQSPRYKVTKRGQDVALRCDPISGHVSLYWYRQALGQGPEFLTYFNYEAQQDKSGLPNDRFSAERPEGSISTLTIQRTEQRDSAMYRCASSLGFAGQGGDTQYFGPGTRLTVL.